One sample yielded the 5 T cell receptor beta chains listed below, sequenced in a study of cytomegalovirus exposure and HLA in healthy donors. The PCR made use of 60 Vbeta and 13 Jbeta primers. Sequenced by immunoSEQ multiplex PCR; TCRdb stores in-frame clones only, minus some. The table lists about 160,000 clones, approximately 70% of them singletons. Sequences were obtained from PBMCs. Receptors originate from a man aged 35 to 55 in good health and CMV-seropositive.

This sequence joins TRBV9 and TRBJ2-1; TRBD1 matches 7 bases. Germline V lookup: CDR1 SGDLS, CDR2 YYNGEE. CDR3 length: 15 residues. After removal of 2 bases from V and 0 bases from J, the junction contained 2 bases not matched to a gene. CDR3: CASSVQGDSYNEQFF. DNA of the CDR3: TGTGCCAGCAGCGTCCAGGGGGACTCCTACAATGAGCAGTTCTTC.

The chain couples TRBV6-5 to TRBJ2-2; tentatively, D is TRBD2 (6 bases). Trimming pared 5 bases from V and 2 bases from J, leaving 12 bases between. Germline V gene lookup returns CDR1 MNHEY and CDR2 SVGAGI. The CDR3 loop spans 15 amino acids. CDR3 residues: CASSHRGLNTGELFF. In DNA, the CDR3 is TGTGCCAGCAGTCATCGGGGGTTAAACACCGGGGAGCTGTTTTTT.

CDR3 DNA: TGTGCCAGCAGCTTAATGGGCGATACGCAGTATTTT. Translation gives CASSLMGDTQYF. The rearrangement uses TRBV7-3 and TRBJ2-3; D uncertain. The CDR3 is 12 residues long. Per the germline V gene, CDR1 is SGHTA and CDR2 is FQGTGA. Trimming pared 1 base from V and 6 bases from J, leaving 5 bases between.

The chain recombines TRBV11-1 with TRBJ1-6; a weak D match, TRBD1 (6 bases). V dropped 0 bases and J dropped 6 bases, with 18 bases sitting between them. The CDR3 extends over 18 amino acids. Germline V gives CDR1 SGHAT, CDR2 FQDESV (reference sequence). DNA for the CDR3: TGTGCCAGCAGCTTAGCGACCAGGGGAGAAGCAATTAATTCACCCCTCCACTTT. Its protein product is CASSLATRGEAINSPLHF.

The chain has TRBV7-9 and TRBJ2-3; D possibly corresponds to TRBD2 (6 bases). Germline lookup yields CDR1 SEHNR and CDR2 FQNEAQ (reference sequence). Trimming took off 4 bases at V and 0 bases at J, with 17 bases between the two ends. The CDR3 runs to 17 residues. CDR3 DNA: TGTGCCAGCAGCTCCCGGAGCTGGGGGGTCAGCACAGATACGCAGTATTTT. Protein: CASSSRSWGVSTDTQYF.